The entry below describes one T cell receptor (beta chain). Eight cDNA synthesis reactions were run for every sample. Through template switching, UMIs that included a 6-nucleotide sample barcode were added. Using the 5' RACE reads, TCRdb records one entry per CDR3 protein without DNA. This sample's clone table lists some 300,000 distinct CDR3 sequences. This sample stems from a study of monozygotic twins with inflammatory bowel disease. The length of the CDR3 is 13 residues. Germline V gene sequence: CDR1 LGHNA, CDR2 YSLEER. Whole-blood total RNA was extracted without T cell sorting. This clonotype was sampled from a human donor with ulcerative colitis or Crohn's disease, or a healthy co-twin of an affected twin (not recorded which). The chain is built from TRBV4-3 and TRBJ1-4. Sequenced material: blood. CDR3 sequence: CASSNREGEKLFF.